The rows below give T cell receptor beta chains drawn from one sample of a study of blood T cell repertoires in COVID-19. TCRdb keeps only in-frame clones here, not all; method: immunoSEQ multiplex PCR. The table records about 270,000 clones, 88% of them present only once. The material sequenced was PBMCs or T cells enriched from blood (not recorded which). Receptor source: a woman aged 55-69 years in a cohort exposed to, infected with or recovered from COVID-19 (not recorded which). CDR3s include the opening cysteine and the closing phenylalanine or tryptophan. The order of the fields is CDR3 length, J gene, D gene, V gene, clone size, CDR3 protein, CDR3 DNA. D genes are given only for firm matches. Clone size is given for some rows only: seen once, a few or many times, or a class if the clone is expanded.

14,TRBJ1-2,NA,TRBV18,NA,CASSPSRQGYGYTF,TGTGCCAGCTCACCATCTCGGCAGGGATATGGCTACACCTTC
14,TRBJ2-1,NA,TRBV6-5,NA,CASSVATGSNEQFF,TGTGCCAGCAGCGTCGCCACAGGTAGCAATGAGCAGTTCTTC
13,TRBJ1-2,TRBD1,TRBV7-3,NA,CASSPGQGRGYTF,TGTGCCAGCAGCCCAGGACAGGGTCGGGGCTACACCTTC
14,TRBJ1-1,NA,TRBV19,NA,CASRATSLGTEAFF,TGTGCCAGTAGAGCGACCTCCCTGGGCACTGAAGCTTTCTTT
18,TRBJ2-7,TRBD2,TRBV9,NA,CASSVGGLRTSGRGEQYF,TGTGCCAGCAGCGTTGGAGGACTAAGGACTAGCGGCCGAGGGGAGCAGTACTTC
18,TRBJ1-1,TRBD1,TRBV7-2,NA,CASSPKGADRRLNTEAFF,TGTGCCAGCAGCCCAAAGGGGGCGGACAGAAGATTGAACACTGAAGCTTTCTTT
15,TRBJ2-1,TRBD1,TRBV3-1/TRBV3-2,NA,CASSQGQGLGNEQFF,TGTGCCAGCAGCCAAGGACAGGGGCTTGGGAATGAGCAGTTCTTC
15,TRBJ1-6,NA,TRBV5-8,NA,CASSSYDRLDSPLHF,TGTGCCAGCAGCTCGTACGACAGGCTTGATTCACCCCTCCACTTT
15,TRBJ1-2,NA,TRBV4-1,NA,CASRQGEGMNYGYTF,TGCGCCAGCAGGCAAGGGGAGGGGATGAACTATGGCTACACCTTC
15,TRBJ1-4,NA,TRBV11-2,NA,CASSLTRSPTEKLFF,TGTGCCAGCAGCTTAACTCGGTCACCCACCGAAAAACTGTTTTTT
19,TRBJ2-7,NA,TRBV6-4,NA,CASSDSSSDPGQLSYEQYF,TGTGCCAGCAGTGACTCCTCTTCTGATCCTGGGCAGCTATCATACGAGCAGTACTTC
16,TRBJ1-2,TRBD1,TRBV27,NA,CASSLLGTGWRNGYTF,TGTGCCAGCAGTCTCCTAGGGACAGGGTGGAGGAATGGCTACACCTTC
10,TRBJ2-3,NA,TRBV2,NA,CASSEGQQYF,TGTGCCAGCAGTGAAGGACAGCAGTATTTT
15,TRBJ1-1,TRBD1,TRBV7-2,NA,CASSREGQGNTEAFF,TGTGCCAGCAGCCGCGAAGGACAGGGGAACACTGAAGCTTTCTTT
17,TRBJ2-1,TRBD2,TRBV3-1/TRBV3-2,NA,CASSRFAGTSLGNEQFF,TGTGCCAGCAGCCGATTCGCCGGGACTAGCTTGGGCAATGAGCAGTTCTTC
11,TRBJ2-3,TRBD2,TRBV20-1,NA,CSAGLGSTQYF,TGCAGTGCGGGACTAGGAAGTACGCAGTATTTT
15,TRBJ2-5,TRBD2,TRBV28,NA,CASSFAGGPRGTQYF,TGTGCCAGCAGTTTCGCGGGAGGGCCCAGAGGGACCCAGTACTTC
19,TRBJ1-2,TRBD1,TRBV4-2,NA,CASSQDYSPTRGGDYGYTF,TGTGCCAGCAGCCAAGATTATTCCCCTACGAGAGGGGGCGACTATGGCTACACCTTC
14,TRBJ2-5,TRBD1,TRBV3-1/TRBV3-2,NA,CASSQGTGQETQYF,TGTGCCAGCAGCCAGGGGACAGGCCAAGAGACCCAGTACTTC
16,TRBJ2-4,NA,TRBV3-1/TRBV3-2,NA,CASSGAGVLAKNIQYF,TGTGCCAGCAGCGGAGCAGGGGTCCTAGCCAAAAACATTCAGTACTTC
14,TRBJ2-1,TRBD1,TRBV7-2,once,CASTRDRTYNEQFF,TGTGCCAGCACGCGGGACAGGACCTACAATGAGCAGTTCTTC
15,TRBJ2-7,TRBD2,TRBV5-1,NA,CASSLDGTSGTEQYF,TGCGCCAGCAGCTTGGATGGGACTAGCGGAACCGAGCAGTACTTC
14,TRBJ1-4,NA,TRBV6-5,NA,CASSRDGGSEKLFF,TGTGCCAGCAGTAGGGACGGGGGGAGCGAAAAACTGTTTTTT
16,TRBJ1-1,NA,TRBV7-9,few,CASSLSGGITGSEAFF,TGTGCCAGCAGCTTATCGGGGGGAATTACAGGGTCTGAAGCTTTCTTT
16,TRBJ1-3,NA,TRBV5-4,NA,CASSLQGGGSGNTIYF,TGTGCCAGCAGCCTCCAAGGGGGGGGTTCAGGAAACACCATATATTTT
15,TRBJ2-2,NA,TRBV5-1,NA,CASSLDAGFAGELFF,TGCGCCAGCAGCTTGGATGCAGGGTTCGCCGGGGAGCTGTTTTTT
13,TRBJ1-5,NA,TRBV19,once,CASTGERDQPQHF,TGTGCCAGTACAGGGGAACGGGATCAGCCCCAGCATTTT
12,TRBJ1-2,NA,TRBV2,NA,CASSRWTDGYTF,TGTGCCAGCAGCCGCTGGACAGATGGCTACACCTTC
13,TRBJ2-3,NA,TRBV2,NA,CASTGFPTDTQYF,TGTGCCAGCACGGGATTTCCCACAGATACGCAGTATTTT
18,TRBJ2-6,TRBD1,TRBV28,NA,CASSPGQGASLRANVLTF,TGTGCCAGCAGTCCGGGACAGGGGGCTTCTCTCAGGGCCAACGTCCTGACTTTC
17,TRBJ2-2,TRBD2,TRBV11-2,NA,CASSLEGLAGVTGELFF,TGTGCCAGCAGCTTAGAAGGACTAGCGGGAGTCACCGGGGAGCTGTTTTTT
13,TRBJ2-7,TRBD2,TRBV12-3/TRBV12-4,once,CASRLAGGLEQYF,TGTGCCAGCAGACTAGCGGGAGGGCTCGAGCAGTACTTC
14,TRBJ2-2,NA,TRBV7-2,NA,CASSLVRLTGELFF,TGTGCCAGCAGCTTGGTCAGACTCACCGGGGAGCTGTTTTTT
18,TRBJ2-3,NA,TRBV7-2,NA,CASSSRVAQRPLTDTQYF,TGTGCCAGCAGCTCGCGGGTAGCTCAACGACCCTTAACAGATACGCAGTATTTT
16,TRBJ2-1,NA,TRBV6-5,NA,CASSYSEGFGYNEQFF,TGTGCCAGCAGTTACTCGGAGGGGTTTGGCTACAATGAGCAGTTCTTC
12,TRBJ1-4,NA,TRBV7-9,NA,CASSFPDEKLFF,TGTGCCAGCAGCTTTCCCGATGAAAAACTGTTTTTT
13,TRBJ1-2,NA,TRBV2,NA,CASSEAGEGRCTF,TGTGCCAGCAGTGAAGCGGGGGAGGGTAGGTGCACCTTC
13,TRBJ1-4,NA,TRBV15,NA,CATSSRVNEKLFF,TGTGCCACCAGCAGCAGGGTTAATGAAAAACTGTTTTTT
15,TRBJ1-6,NA,TRBV2,NA,CASSEAGGGNSPLHF,TGTGCCAGCAGTGAAGCAGGGGGTGGGAATTCACCCCTCCACTTT
14,TRBJ1-1,NA,TRBV5-1,NA,CASSQRTASTEAFF,TGCGCCAGCAGCCAACGGACAGCGAGCACTGAAGCTTTCTTT
15,TRBJ2-4,NA,TRBV9,NA,CASSVDAGRGNIQYF,TGTGCCAGCAGCGTAGATGCGGGAAGGGGAAACATTCAGTACTTC
14,TRBJ1-6,NA,TRBV6-1,NA,CASSETVPNSPLHF,TGTGCCAGCAGTGAAACAGTTCCCAATTCACCCCTCCACTTT
15,TRBJ2-7,TRBD2,TRBV7-6,NA,CASSPELAGVYEQYF,TGTGCCAGCAGCCCAGAACTAGCGGGAGTGTACGAGCAGTACTTC
14,TRBJ1-6,NA,TRBV3-1/TRBV3-2,NA,CASRGLPVNSPLHF,TGTGCCAGCAGGGGACTGCCCGTTAATTCACCCCTCCACTTT
12,TRBJ1-1,TRBD1,TRBV9,NA,CASRGTVTEAFF,TGTGCCAGCAGAGGGACAGTCACTGAAGCTTTCTTT
13,TRBJ2-1,NA,TRBV11-2,NA,CASSLDSGDEQFF,TGTGCCAGCAGCTTAGATTCAGGGGATGAGCAGTTCTTC
13,TRBJ2-1,NA,TRBV18,NA,CASSPYRLEEQFF,TGTGCCAGCTCACCATACCGACTAGAAGAGCAGTTCTTC
15,TRBJ2-7,TRBD2,TRBV10-3,NA,CAISANSGRAYEQYF,TGTGCCATCAGTGCCAATAGCGGGAGGGCCTACGAGCAGTACTTC
15,TRBJ1-5,NA,TRBV28,NA,CASRSPGGINQPQHF,TGTGCCAGCAGGTCACCGGGGGGTATTAATCAGCCCCAGCATTTT
15,TRBJ1-2,NA,TRBV5-6,NA,CASSLRGQANYGYTF,TGTGCCAGCAGCTTGAGAGGCCAAGCTAACTATGGCTACACCTTC
16,TRBJ2-1,TRBD2,TRBV6-2/TRBV6-3,few,CASSSYTSGSNDEQFF,TGTGCCAGCAGTTCCTATACTAGCGGGAGTAATGATGAGCAGTTCTTC
14,TRBJ2-7,NA,TRBV11-2,NA,CASSLGQGTHEQYF,TGTGCCAGCAGCTTGGGGCAGGGTACCCACGAGCAGTACTTC
15,TRBJ1-4,TRBD1,TRBV30,once,CAWSVDRGIREKLFF,TGTGCCTGGAGTGTGGACAGGGGAATAAGGGAAAAACTGTTTTTT
16,TRBJ1-5,TRBD1,TRBV4-1,NA,CASSQVVTGGKQPQHF,TGCGCCAGCAGCCAAGTGGTAACAGGGGGAAAGCAGCCCCAGCATTTT
17,TRBJ2-3,TRBD2,TRBV6-2/TRBV6-3,NA,CASSRSSGRAREDTQYF,TGTGCCAGCAGCCGCTCTAGCGGGAGGGCCAGAGAAGATACGCAGTATTTT
14,TRBJ1-4,TRBD1,TRBV5-1,NA,CASSMTGLQEKLFF,TGCGCCAGCAGCATGACAGGGTTACAGGAAAAACTGTTTTTT
15,TRBJ1-6,NA,TRBV4-3,NA,CASSQAGGPNSPLHF,TGCGCCAGCAGCCAAGCGGGAGGCCCGAATTCACCCCTCCACTTT